The TCR beta chain described here comes from a study of T cell repertoires in cytomegalovirus infection. Study conclusions and caveats: There were carriers of CMV plus the relevant HLA, and cumulative public TCR beta family frequency identified them.

TCRdb re-called the reads with MiXCR, one entry per CDR3 protein. The table has 8,000 or so distinct CDR3 sequences, about half seen once. J lost 7 bases, V lost 3 bases, and 8 bases had no gene match. The CDR3 is made up of 16 amino acids. To note about this clonotype: As yet, its antigen is unknown.

Sequenced material: PBMCs, sequenced either directly or after in vitro stimulation (not recorded which). This sequence was found in a human donor in good health (CMV status not recorded). Some clones in this sample may be carry-over from other donors' samples. The chain combines TRBV12-3 or TRBV12-4 with TRBJ2-1, with TRBD2 matching over 11 bases. CDR3: CASSFHLAGGGNEQFF. CDR3 in DNA: TGTGCCAGCAGTTTCCACCTAGCGGGGGGAGGGAATGAGCAGTTCTTC.